The source of this TCR beta chain is a study of T cell responses to AZD1222 COVID-19 vaccine. Here immunoSEQ multiplex PCR was the method, and the copy in TCRdb shows in-frame clones only, minus some. The table includes roughly 150,000 clones, about 91% detected once. From germline, CDR1 is SGHDN and CDR2 FVKESK. V was clipped by 4 bases and J by 5 bases; unmatched bases: 7. The CDR3 is 15 amino acids. Study results and caveats: There were mostly white British donors and more females than males, and clonal diversity was possibly underestimated.

This clone was observed a handful of times. Its specificity is unknown. The TCR was taken from an adult in good health. This specimen consisted of peripheral blood, obtained on day 0 of MenACWY control vaccination. The V gene is TRBV14, the J gene TRBJ2-1; TRBD1 aligns across 8 bases. CDR3 protein: CASSLRGTGNNEQFF. The CDR3 coding sequence is TGTGCCAGCAGCCTGCGCGGGACAGGTAACAATGAGCAGTTCTTC. Full variable domain (rest looked up from reference TRBV14 and TRBJ2-1): EAGVTQFPSHSVIEKGQTVTLRCDPISGHDNLYWYRRVMGKEIKFLLHFVKESKQDESGMPNNRFLAERTGGTYSTLKVQPAELEDSGVYFCASSLRGTGNNEQFFGPGTRLTVL.